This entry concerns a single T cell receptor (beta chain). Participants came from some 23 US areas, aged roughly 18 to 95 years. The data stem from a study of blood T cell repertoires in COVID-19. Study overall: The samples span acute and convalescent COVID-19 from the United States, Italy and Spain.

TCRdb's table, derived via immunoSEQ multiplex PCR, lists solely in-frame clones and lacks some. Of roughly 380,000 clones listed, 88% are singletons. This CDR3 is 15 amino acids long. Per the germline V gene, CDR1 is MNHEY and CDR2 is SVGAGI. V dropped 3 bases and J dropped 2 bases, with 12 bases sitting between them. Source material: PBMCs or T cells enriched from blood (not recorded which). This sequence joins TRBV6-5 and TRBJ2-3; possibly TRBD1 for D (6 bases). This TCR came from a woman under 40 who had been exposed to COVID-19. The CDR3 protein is CASSYLGAVTDTQYF. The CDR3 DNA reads TGTGCCAGCAGTTATTTGGGGGCAGTCACAGATACGCAGTATTTT.